This T cell receptor (beta chain) comes out of a study of blood T cell repertoires in COVID-19 (dated by TCRdb to about 2020). A note on the overall study: Samples covering the acute and convalescent phases of COVID-19 were provided by collaborators in the United States, Italy and Spain. The material from the prospective study consisted of cDNA or gDNA derived from T cells, B-cell-depleted T cells, or PBMCs. The dataset comprised deeply sampled blood TCRbeta repertoires from subjects exposed to, actively infected with, or recovered from COVID-19. The repertoires were released in a freely available public database intended as a resource for research on the immune response to SARS-CoV-2. The samples were drawn from two sources: the first 160 participants of the ongoing ImmuneRACE study, and 1,200 or so subjects contributed by 6 global collaborators. The sample metadata nearly always contained a de-identified subject ID, COVID-19 status, age in years and sex. HLA class I and class II types, where available, came from metadata supplied by the sample provider rather than from assay-based typing. General study outcomes and caveats: The amount of clinical and demographic metadata varied by source and participant and was provided uncurated.

The CDR3 has 15 amino acids, counting the end cysteine and phenylalanine. Only CDR3 DNA remains: 45 bases, in frame from the first base. Per the germline V gene, MDHEN is the CDR1 and SYDVKM is the CDR2. Germline trimming: 4 bases from V, 2 bases from J; junction bases outside gene matches: 4. Whole blood was collected in K2EDTA tubes by collaborating institutions according to the institutions' own protocols. For TCRbeta analysis, collaborators shipped samples as frozen whole blood, isolated PBMCs, or DNA extracted from either of those sample types. The immunoSEQ Assay, a bias-controlled multiplex PCR, was used to amplify TCRbeta CDR3 regions from genomic DNA. From the authors' description of their analysis: The number of nucleated cells in each sample was estimated by amplification of reference gene primers within the assay. To quantify the absolute abundance of each unique TCRbeta CDR3 rearrangement, sequence reads were collapsed and filtered. For each sample, productive Simpson clonality was calculated by taking the square root of Simpson's diversity index across productive rearrangements. The table was pulled from immuneACCESS by TCRdb, which kept in-frame rearrangements only. Such tables lose some clones; where checked, under half of the loss comes from unresolved V genes, and the rest has no known cause. V, J and clone size derive from that table, while D and trimming were established from the DNA sequence. Recorded for this sample are about 140,000 clones; 85% of them occurred a single time. The top ten clonotypes cover 2.5% to 3% of the sample.

Remarks on this clone: Its binding antigen is unknown. Qualities for individual bases were not recorded, and no much larger clone is one base off.

The sample consisted of peripheral blood. The chain couples TRBV28 to TRBJ2-7; TRBD2 fits 11 bases in the junction. The clonotype comes from a man aged 50 to 59 with acute or convalescent COVID-19. The DNA sequence is as follows: TGTGCCAGCAGTTCTAGCGGGAGGTCCGCCTACGAGCAGTACTTC. It translates as CASSSSGRSAYEQYF.